The 27 T cell receptor beta chains reported below all come from one sample, sequenced in a study of T cell responses to AZD1222 COVID-19 vaccine. Data came from immunoSEQ multiplex PCR; TCRdb stores just in-frame clones and leaves some out. The sample consists of 65,000 to 80,000 clones, around 90% of them appearing once. Sequenced material: peripheral blood, taken on day 0 of AZD1222 vaccination. Every receptor here comes from an adult in good health.

This rearrangement joins TRBV7-2 to TRBJ2-3; tentative D call: TRBD1 (5 bases). Germline-derived CDR1 and CDR2 are SGHTA and FQGNSA. V was shortened by 6 bases and J by 4 bases, with 11 bases between the two germline ends. CDR3 length: 13 residues. CDR3 DNA sequence: TGTGCCAGCAGACTGCAGGGCCCAGATACGCAGTATTTT. This sequence encodes CASRLQGPDTQYF.

This chain joins TRBV6-5 and TRBJ1-1; possibly TRBD1 for D (5 bases). The CDR3 loop spans 15 amino acids. Germline V gives CDR1 MNHEY, CDR2 SVGAGI. The V end was cut by 4 bases, the J end by 4 bases, with 16 bases between. This CDR3 reads CASSSHGTPSTEAFF. The CDR3 region has the DNA TGTGCCAGCAGTTCCCACGGGACCCCTAGCACTGAAGCTTTCTTT.

This clone was found once. The chain carries TRBV3-1 (or the pseudogene TRBV3-2) and TRBJ2-5; 10 nucleotides align to TRBD2. The CDR3 has 18 amino acids. The germline CDR1 and CDR2 sequences are LGHDT and YNNKEL (reference sequence). The V segment lost 1 base and the J segment 2 bases; nucleotides outside the gene matches: 10. The CDR3 is CASSQGRTSGFLQETQYF. CDR3 sequence (DNA): TGTGCCAGCAGCCAAGGGAGGACTAGCGGTTTTCTACAAGAGACCCAGTACTTC.

The V gene is TRBV7-8, the J gene TRBJ1-2, with a possible D match to TRBD1 (5 bases). V shed 3 bases and J shed 3 bases, with 8 bases lying between them. This CDR3 is built from 13 residues. Germline CDR1 SGHVS, CDR2 FQNEAQ. CDR3 protein: CASSFGGDYGYTF. The CDR3 DNA reads TGTGCCAGCAGCTTTGGAGGGGACTATGGCTACACCTTC. Based on the CDR3 plus reference TRBV7-8 and TRBJ1-2, the full variable domain is GAGVSQSPRYKVAKRGQDVALRCDPISGHVSLFWYQQALGQGPEFLTYFQNEAQLDKSGLPSDRFFAERPEGSVSTLKIQRTQQEDSAVYLCASSFGGDYGYTFGSGTRLTVV.

V usage is TRBV7-8 and J usage is TRBJ1-1; tentative D call: TRBD1 (5 bases). Germline CDR1 reads SGHVS; CDR2 reads FQNEAQ. This CDR3 is 14 amino acids long. Trimming took 2 bases from V and 1 from J, leaving 8 bases between them. CDR3 in amino acids: CASSLRQGNTEAFF. The CDR3 nucleotides are TGTGCCAGCAGCTTAAGGCAGGGGAACACTGAAGCTTTCTTT.

The V call is TRBV7-6, the J call TRBJ2-5; D is unresolved. This CDR3 region has 13 residues. V lost 2 bases, J lost 5 bases, and 9 bases lay in between. Germline CDR1 reads SGHVS; CDR2 reads FNYEAQ. Written as DNA, the CDR3 is TGTGCCAGCAGCTTAACGGATTCGGAGACCCAGTACTTC. Translating gives CASSLTDSETQYF.

The chain has TRBV6-5 and TRBJ2-7, with a possible D match to TRBD2 (6 bases). Trimming pared 6 bases from V and 1 base from J, leaving 13 bases between. The CDR3 contains 14 residues. CDR1 and CDR2 from the germline V gene are MNHEY and SVGAGI. CDR3 residues: CASSTGTESYEQYF. CDR3 sequence (DNA): TGTGCCAGCAGCACCGGGACTGAGTCCTACGAGCAGTACTTC.

This chain joins TRBV10-3 and TRBJ1-5; the match to TRBD1 covers 7 bases. The CDR3 is 15 amino acids. V trimming: 3 bases; J trimming: 1 base; junction bases outside the gene matches: 3. Per germline, CDR1 ENHRY and CDR2 SYGVKD. The CDR3 region has the DNA TGTGCCATCAGTGAAGACAGGGCGAGCAATCAGCCCCAGCATTTT. Its translation: CAISEDRASNQPQHF.

The rearrangement links TRBV6-5 to TRBJ1-1, with 8 bases matching TRBD1. The CDR3 extends over 15 amino acids. Germline values: CDR1 MNHEY, CDR2 SVGAGI. The J segment lost 5 bases and the V segment lost 6 bases, leaving 11 bases of the junction unmatched. CDR3 in amino acids: CASSMTGESGTEAFF. The CDR3 DNA sequence: TGTGCCAGCAGCATGACAGGGGAATCGGGAACTGAAGCTTTCTTT.

The chain couples TRBV12-3 or TRBV12-4 to TRBJ1-1, with no clear D. This CDR3 has 11 amino acids. Between the trimmed V and J ends, which lost 5 bases and 6 bases, there was a span of 7 bases. CDR3 amino acids: CASSENAEAFF. CDR3 nucleotides: TGTGCCAGCAGTGAAAATGCTGAAGCTTTCTTT.

The CDR3 loop reads CASSRGPGSGELFF. The CDR3, as DNA: TGCGCCAGCAGCCGGGGTCCGGGTTCCGGGGAGCTGTTTTTT. This sequence joins TRBV5-1 and TRBJ2-2; D may be TRBD2 (5 bases). Between the trimmed V and J ends, which lost 4 bases and 6 bases, there was a span of 13 bases. The germline V gene encodes CDR1 SGHRS and CDR2 YFSETQ. This CDR3 is 14 amino acids long.

The chain combines TRBV11-3 with TRBJ1-2; D possibly corresponds to TRBD1 (6 bases). Germline V CDR1 and CDR2: SGHNT, YENEEA. The V and J ends lost 0 bases and 5 bases respectively, with 10 bases between them. There are 14 residues in the CDR3. The CDR3 is CASSLDNRDYGYTF. CDR3 DNA: TGTGCCAGCAGCTTAGATAACAGGGATTATGGCTACACCTTC.

V gene TRBV29-1 combines with J gene TRBJ2-7; the D is unclear. Germline V gene data show CDR1 as SQVTM and CDR2 as ANQGSEA. This CDR3 region has 12 residues. Trimming removed 0 bases from V and 2 bases from J, with 5 bases in between. The DNA for the CDR3 is TGCAGCGTTGAAGACAGGACCTACGAGCAGTACTTC. Its protein product is CSVEDRTYEQYF.

The chain carries TRBV10-2 and TRBJ1-1, with 9 positions matching TRBD1. The CDR3 is made up of 15 amino acids. V trimming: 3 bases; J trimming: 1 base; junction bases outside the gene matches: 3. CDR1 and CDR2 from the germline V gene are WSHSY and SAAADI. For the CDR3, the DNA is TGCGCCAGCAGTGAACAGGGGGCGACGAACACTGAAGCTTTCTTT. This sequence encodes CASSEQGATNTEAFF.

This sequence joins TRBV12-3 or TRBV12-4 and TRBJ1-1; 9 bases align to TRBD1. The CDR3 contains 12 residues. The J segment lost 10 bases and the V segment lost 7 bases, leaving 7 bases of the junction unmatched. CDR3 residues: CASILQGASAFF. DNA of the CDR3: TGTGCCAGCATTCTACAGGGGGCTTCAGCTTTCTTT.

V and J are TRBV10-2 and TRBJ1-5; possibly TRBD1 for D (6 bases). The CDR3 has 15 residues. CDR1 and CDR2 (germline): WSHSY, SAAADI. The V gene lost 7 bases and the J gene lost 7 bases, with 20 bases spanning the gap. The CDR3: CASTKARGSGQPQHF. CDR3 in DNA: TGCGCCAGCACCAAGGCCAGGGGTAGCGGACAGCCCCAGCATTTT.

The CDR3 sequence: CASSDGTGRQPQHF. CDR3 nucleotide sequence: TGTGCCAGCAGTGACGGGACAGGACGTCAGCCCCAGCATTTT. The V and J genes are TRBV2 and TRBJ1-5, with TRBD1 identical over 8 bases. The germline CDR1 and CDR2 sequences are SNHLY and FYNNEI. V lost 3 bases and J lost 6; bases outside the gene matches: 4. This CDR3 is built from 14 residues. Full variable domain (outside the CDR3, taken from reference TRBV2 and TRBJ1-5): EPEVTQTPSHQVTQMGQEVILRCVPISNHLYFYWYRQILGQKVEFLVSFYNNEISEKSEIFDDQFSVERPDGSNFTLKIRSTKLEDSAMYFCASSDGTGRQPQHFGDGTRLSIL.

V gene TRBV11-3 combines with J gene TRBJ2-7; tentatively, D is TRBD1 (5 bases). Germline values: CDR1 SGHNT, CDR2 YENEEA. V was pared by 5 bases and J by 6 bases, with 11 bases between. The CDR3 sequence is 12 residues long. This chain's CDR3 is CASSQTGSEQYF. The CDR3 DNA reads TGTGCCAGCAGCCAAACAGGATCCGAGCAGTACTTC. The full variable domain, its missing parts supplied by reference TRBV11-3 and TRBJ2-7, is EAGVVQSPRYKIIEKKQPVAFWCNPISGHNTLYWYLQNLGQGPELLIRYENEEAVDDSQLPKDRFSAERLKGVDSTLKIQPAELGDSAVYLCASSQTGSEQYFGPGTRLTVT.

The chain recombines TRBV3-1 (or the pseudogene TRBV3-2) with TRBJ2-2; D remains unclear. Trimming removed 4 bases from V and 6 bases from J, with 15 bases in between. The CDR3 totals 15 residues. The V gene's germline CDR1 is LGHDT and CDR2 YNNKEL (reference sequence). The CDR3 sequence: CASSLSGGLAGELFF. Written as DNA, the CDR3 is TGTGCCAGCAGCCTTAGTGGTGGGTTGGCCGGGGAGCTGTTTTTT.

The chain carries TRBV9 and TRBJ2-3; D not resolved. The CDR3 totals 13 residues. Germline CDR1 reads SGDLS; CDR2 reads YYNGEE. Trimming took off 0 bases at V and 8 bases at J, with 10 bases between the two ends. CDR3 region: CASSVELSVTQYF. Here the CDR3 DNA reads TGTGCCAGCAGCGTAGAACTATCGGTTACGCAGTATTTT.

J is TRBJ1-2 and V is TRBV5-6; 7 bases are shared with TRBD1. The CDR3 is 16 residues long. Losses at the gene ends were 4 bases for V and 4 bases for J; bases not matched to a gene: 13. Germline CDR1 is SGHDT and CDR2 is YYEEEE. The CDR3 DNA reads as TGTGCCAGCAGCCCGGGCGGTTTTCAGGGGGTCTATGGCTACACCTTC. It is translated as CASSPGGFQGVYGYTF.

This chain connects TRBV5-1 to TRBJ2-1, with 14 bases identical to TRBD2. V lost 3 bases, J lost 7 bases, and 6 bases stayed unmatched. Germline-derived CDR1 and CDR2 are SGHRS and YFSETQ. The CDR3 is 16 amino acids. The CDR3, as DNA: TGCGCCAGCAGCTCCCTCAGGACTAGCGGGGGGAATGAGCAGTTCTTC. This codes for CASSSLRTSGGNEQFF.

The chain has TRBV24-1 and TRBJ1-6; D gene unclear. This CDR3 contains 15 residues. Trimming removed 4 bases at V and 9 bases at J, with 15 bases between. The germline V gene has CDR1 KGHDR and CDR2 SFDVKD. CDR3 in amino acids: CATSDGGSMASPLHF. The CDR3 nucleotides read TGTGCCACCAGTGACGGAGGGTCAATGGCTTCACCCCTCCACTTT.

This sequence joins TRBV2 and TRBJ1-1, with D unclear. CDR1 and CDR2 from the germline V gene are SNHLY and FYNNEI. The CDR3 covers 13 residues. V shed 1 base and J shed 9 bases, with 12 bases lying between them. In DNA, the CDR3 is TGTGCCAGCAGTGAAGGGGCGGGAGGACAAGCTTTCTTT. This translates into CASSEGAGGQAFF.

The V gene is TRBV29-1, the J gene TRBJ1-2, with D unclear. With 3 bases removed from V and 8 bases from J, the gap between germline ends came to 16 bases. Germline-derived CDR1 and CDR2 are SQVTM and ANQGSEA. The CDR3 consists of 13 residues. For the CDR3, the DNA is TGCAGCGTTGAGGTTCCGAAGGGCGACGGCTACACCTTC. Its translation is CSVEVPKGDGYTF.

In its sample, this clone was seen once. The CDR3 sequence: CSLGLQGRQETQYF. As DNA, the CDR3 is TGCAGCCTAGGGCTACAGGGGCGGCAAGAGACCCAGTACTTC. The V gene is TRBV29-1, the J gene TRBJ2-5; 7 nucleotides align to TRBD1. The ends lost 8 bases at V and 2 bases at J; junction bases unmatched: 11. The CDR3 spans 14 residues. The germline gives CDR1 SQVTM, CDR2 ANQGSEA. The variable domain in full, with the rest retrieved from reference TRBV29-1 and TRBJ2-5, is SAVISQKPSRDICQRGTSLTIQCQVDSQVTMMFWYRQQPGQSLTLIATANQGSEATYESGFVIDKFPISRPNLTFSTLTVSNMSPEDSSIYLCSLGLQGRQETQYFGPGTRLLVL.

The chain employs TRBV5-1 and TRBJ1-4, with TRBD1 as a possible D gene (6 bases). V lost 3 bases, J lost 7 bases, and 19 bases lay in between. Germline V gene sequence: CDR1 SGHRS, CDR2 YFSETQ. The CDR3 runs to 16 residues. CDR3 region: CASSWDILGSREKLFF. In nucleotides, the CDR3 is TGCGCCAGCAGCTGGGACATCCTCGGTAGTCGTGAAAAACTGTTTTTT.